This TCR beta chain was observed in a study of response to subunit inactivated influenza vaccine. Study-wide results and caveats: Authors suggested that a seasonal influenza vaccination recruits few new T cells each time.

The germline V gene has CDR1 LGHNA and CDR2 YSLEER. The CDR3 sequence is 15 residues long. V was shortened by 4 bases and J by 4 bases, with 14 bases between the two germline ends. Comment on this clonotype: The target antigen is unknown.

MiXCR, run by TCRdb on the RT-PCR reads, gives a single entry per CDR3 protein. The data show about 650,000 distinct CDR3 sequences, approximately 15% seen once. The rearrangement uses TRBV4-3 and TRBJ2-1; tentatively, D is TRBD1 (7 bases). The receptor was derived from a man aged 50 to 60 who received an inactivated influenza vaccine. Sample: PBMCs from blood, taken approximately 15 days before vaccination. The CDR3 DNA reads TGCGCCAGCAGCCGAGGGGGGACAGAGTACAATGAGCAGTTCTTC. Its protein product is CASSRGGTEYNEQFF.